This TCR beta chain was sequenced during a study of cytomegalovirus exposure and HLA in healthy donors. Germline V gene sequence: CDR1 SGHRS, CDR2 YFSETQ. V was shortened by 0 bases and J by 4 bases, with 10 bases between the two germline ends. This CDR3 is 14 amino acids long. PCR used 60 Vbeta primers and 13 Jbeta primers. Sequenced by immunoSEQ multiplex PCR; TCRdb stores in-frame clones only, minus some. The sample lists 120,000 or so clones, 70% to 80% occurring once. The donors were healthy bone marrow donors. This chain links TRBV5-1 with TRBJ2-5; tentatively, D is TRBD2 (6 bases). The sequencing input was PBMCs. The TCR originated in a woman in her forties or fifties in good health and CMV-seropositive. CDR3 sequence: CASSLGYGRETQYF. DNA of the CDR3: TGCGCCAGCAGCTTGGGCTACGGGAGAGAGACCCAGTACTTC.